The clone carrying this T cell receptor beta chain was recorded only once. No antigen is known for it. The treatment denotes: oral pan-JAK inhibitor, 5-10 mg twice daily. The data were obtained in a study of CD8+ T cells in alopecia areata. Study as a whole: Severity of treated patients was scored by affected scalp percentage. General study findings and limits: Many expanded lesional clones persisted in scalp and blood during tofacitinib.

V shed 2 bases and J shed 8 bases, with 9 bases lying between them. The CDR3 has 11 residues. Germline V gene data show CDR1 as DFQATT and CDR2 as SNEGSKA (reference sequence). RNA, once extracted, was reverse transcribed into cDNA for use as the sequencing template. The protocol was immunoSEQ multiplex PCR, while the TCRdb copy is restricted to in-frame clones and leaves out a portion. The data hold some 150,000 clones, with 58% observed a single time. This material consisted of CD4+ T cells sorted from blood, taken at roughly week 58, from a patient treated with tofacitinib. The receptor's source is a human donor with alopecia areata. V usage is TRBV20-1 and J usage is TRBJ1-1; D uncertain. The CDR3 here is CSARQVGEAFF. Here the CDR3 DNA reads TGCAGTGCTAGACAGGTCGGAGAAGCTTTCTTT.